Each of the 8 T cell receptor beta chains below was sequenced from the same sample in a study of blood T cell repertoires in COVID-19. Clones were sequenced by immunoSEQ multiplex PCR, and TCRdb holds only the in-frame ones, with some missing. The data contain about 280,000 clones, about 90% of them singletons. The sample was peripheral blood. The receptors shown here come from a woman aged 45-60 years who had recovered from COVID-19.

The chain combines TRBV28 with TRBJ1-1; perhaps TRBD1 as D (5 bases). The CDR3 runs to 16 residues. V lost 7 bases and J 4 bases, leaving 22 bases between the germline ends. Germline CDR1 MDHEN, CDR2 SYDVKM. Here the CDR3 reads CASIIGGSGGSTEAFF. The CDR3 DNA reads TGTGCCAGCATCATAGGAGGATCGGGGGGGTCCACTGAAGCTTTCTTT.

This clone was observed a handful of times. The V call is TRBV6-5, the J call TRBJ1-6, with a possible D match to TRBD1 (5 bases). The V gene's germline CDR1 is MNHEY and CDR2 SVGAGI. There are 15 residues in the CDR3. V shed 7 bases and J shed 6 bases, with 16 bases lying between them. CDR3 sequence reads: CASTLFRVPNSPLHF. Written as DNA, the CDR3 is TGTGCCAGCACCCTATTCAGGGTTCCTAATTCACCCCTCCACTTT.

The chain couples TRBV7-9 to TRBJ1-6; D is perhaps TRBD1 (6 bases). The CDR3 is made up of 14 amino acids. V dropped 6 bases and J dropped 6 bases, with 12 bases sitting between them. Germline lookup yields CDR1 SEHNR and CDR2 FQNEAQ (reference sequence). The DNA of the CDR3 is TGTGCCAGCAGACTCAGGGGCGGTAATTCACCCCTCCACTTT. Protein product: CASRLRGGNSPLHF.

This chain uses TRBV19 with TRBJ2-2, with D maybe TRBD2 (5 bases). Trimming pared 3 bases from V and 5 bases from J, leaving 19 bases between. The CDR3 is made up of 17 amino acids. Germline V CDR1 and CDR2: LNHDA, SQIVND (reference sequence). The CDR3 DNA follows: TGTGCCAGTAGTATGCGGCCTACGAGGGCCGGGACCGGGGAGCTGTTTTTT. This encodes CASSMRPTRAGTGELFF.

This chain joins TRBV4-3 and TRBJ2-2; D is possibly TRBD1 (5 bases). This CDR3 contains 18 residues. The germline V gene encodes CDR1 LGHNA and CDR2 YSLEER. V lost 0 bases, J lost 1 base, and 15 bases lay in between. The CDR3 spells CASSQELTAPLNTGELFF. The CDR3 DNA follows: TGCGCCAGCAGCCAAGAGTTGACAGCACCGTTGAACACCGGGGAGCTGTTTTTT.

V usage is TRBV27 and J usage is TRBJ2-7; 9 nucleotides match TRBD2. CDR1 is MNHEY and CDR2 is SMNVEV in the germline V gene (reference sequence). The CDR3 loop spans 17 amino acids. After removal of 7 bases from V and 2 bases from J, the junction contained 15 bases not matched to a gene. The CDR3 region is CASTASAGTSSPYEQYF. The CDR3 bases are TGTGCCAGCACCGCTTCGGCCGGGACTAGCTCCCCCTACGAGCAGTACTTC.

The CDR3, as DNA: TGTGCCAGCAGCCCCTCTGATTACAGCTCCTACAATGAGCAGTTCTTC. This encodes CASSPSDYSSYNEQFF. V and J are TRBV5-5 and TRBJ2-1; D unclear. Germline-derived CDR1 and CDR2 are SGHKS and YYEKEE (reference sequence). This CDR3 contains 16 residues. V lost 4 bases to trimming and J lost 0 bases, with 14 bases between them.

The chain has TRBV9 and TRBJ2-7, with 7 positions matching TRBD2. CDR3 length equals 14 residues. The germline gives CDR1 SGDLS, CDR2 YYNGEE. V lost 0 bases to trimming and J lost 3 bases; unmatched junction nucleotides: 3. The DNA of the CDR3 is TGTGCCAGCAGCGTAGATTCTAGCGGCTACGAGCAGTACTTC. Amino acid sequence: CASSVDSSGYEQYF.